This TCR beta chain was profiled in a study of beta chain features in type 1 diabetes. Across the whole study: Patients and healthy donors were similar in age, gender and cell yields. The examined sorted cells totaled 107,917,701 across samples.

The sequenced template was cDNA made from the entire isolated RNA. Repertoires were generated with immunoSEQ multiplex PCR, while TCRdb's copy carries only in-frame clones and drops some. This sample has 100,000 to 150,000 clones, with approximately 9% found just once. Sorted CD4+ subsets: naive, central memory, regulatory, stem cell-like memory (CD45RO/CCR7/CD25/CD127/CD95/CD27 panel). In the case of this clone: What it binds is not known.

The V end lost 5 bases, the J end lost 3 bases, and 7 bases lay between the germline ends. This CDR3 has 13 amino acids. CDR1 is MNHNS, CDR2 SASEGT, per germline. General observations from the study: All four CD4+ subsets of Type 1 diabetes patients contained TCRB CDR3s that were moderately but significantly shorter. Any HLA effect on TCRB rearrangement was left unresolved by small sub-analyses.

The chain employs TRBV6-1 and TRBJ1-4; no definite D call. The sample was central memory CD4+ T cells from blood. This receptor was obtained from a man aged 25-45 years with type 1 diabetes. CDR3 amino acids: CASSTNSNEKLFF. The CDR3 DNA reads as TGTGCCAGCAGTACGAACTCTAATGAAAAACTGTTTTTT.